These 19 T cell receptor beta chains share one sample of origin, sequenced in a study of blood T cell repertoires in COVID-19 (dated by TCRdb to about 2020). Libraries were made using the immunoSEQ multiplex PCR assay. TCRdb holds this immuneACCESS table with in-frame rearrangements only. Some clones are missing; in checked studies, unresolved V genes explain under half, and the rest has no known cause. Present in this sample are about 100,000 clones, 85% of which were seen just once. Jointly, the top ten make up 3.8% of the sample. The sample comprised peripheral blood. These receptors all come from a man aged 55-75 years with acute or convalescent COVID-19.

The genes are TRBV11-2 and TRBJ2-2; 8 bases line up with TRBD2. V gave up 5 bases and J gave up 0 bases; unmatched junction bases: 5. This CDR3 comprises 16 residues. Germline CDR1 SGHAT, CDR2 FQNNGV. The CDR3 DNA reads TGTGCCAGCAGCCTCCATAGCGGGGCGAACACCGGGGAGCTGTTTTTT. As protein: CASSLHSGANTGELFF.

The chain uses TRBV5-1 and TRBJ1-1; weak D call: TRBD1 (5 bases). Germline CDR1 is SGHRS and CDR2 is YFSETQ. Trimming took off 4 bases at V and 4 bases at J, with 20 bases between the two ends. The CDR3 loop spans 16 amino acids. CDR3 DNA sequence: TGCGCCAGCAGCCCGGAGGGCGCAGCGGGGGGCACTGAAGCTTTCTTT. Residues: CASSPEGAAGGTEAFF.

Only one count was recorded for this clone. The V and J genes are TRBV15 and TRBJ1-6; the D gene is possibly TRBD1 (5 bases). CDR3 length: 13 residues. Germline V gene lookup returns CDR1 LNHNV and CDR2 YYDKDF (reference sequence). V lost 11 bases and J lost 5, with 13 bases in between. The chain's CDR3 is CASGGRDNSPLHF. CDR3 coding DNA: TGTGCCTCCGGGGGGAGAGATAATTCACCCCTCCACTTT.

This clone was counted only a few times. CDR3 sequence (DNA): TGTGCCAGCAGTTCCCGAGGCAATCAGCCCCAGCATTTT. It specifies CASSSRGNQPQHF. The J gene is TRBJ1-5, the V gene TRBV12-3 or TRBV12-4; D not resolved. CDR3 length: 13 amino acids. The V gene lost 4 bases and the J gene lost 2 bases, with 6 bases spanning the gap.

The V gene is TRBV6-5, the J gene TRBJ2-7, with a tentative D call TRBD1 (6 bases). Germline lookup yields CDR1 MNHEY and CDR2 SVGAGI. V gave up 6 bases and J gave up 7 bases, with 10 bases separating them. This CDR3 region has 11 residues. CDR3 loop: CASSWGLEQYF. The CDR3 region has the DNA TGTGCCAGCAGCTGGGGGCTGGAGCAGTACTTC.

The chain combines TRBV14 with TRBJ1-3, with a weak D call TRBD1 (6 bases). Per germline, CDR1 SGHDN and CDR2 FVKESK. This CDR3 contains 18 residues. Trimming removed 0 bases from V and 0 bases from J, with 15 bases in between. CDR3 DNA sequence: TGTGCCAGCAGCCAAGAAGTACCGGACAGTTTCTCTGGAAACACCATATATTTT. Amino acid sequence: CASSQEVPDSFSGNTIYF.

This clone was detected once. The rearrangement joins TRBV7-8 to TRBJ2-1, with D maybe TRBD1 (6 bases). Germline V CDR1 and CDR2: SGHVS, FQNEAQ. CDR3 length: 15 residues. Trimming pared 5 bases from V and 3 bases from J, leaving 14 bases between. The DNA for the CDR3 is TGTGCCAGCAGCACACAGGGCGGGTACTACAATGAGCAGTTCTTC. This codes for CASSTQGGYYNEQFF.

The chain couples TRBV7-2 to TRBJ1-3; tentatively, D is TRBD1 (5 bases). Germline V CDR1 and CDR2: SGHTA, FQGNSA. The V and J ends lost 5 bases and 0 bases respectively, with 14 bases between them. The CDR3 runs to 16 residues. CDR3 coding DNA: TGTGCCAGCAGCCGTGACAGACCAAGCTCTGGAAACACCATATATTTT. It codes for CASSRDRPSSGNTIYF.

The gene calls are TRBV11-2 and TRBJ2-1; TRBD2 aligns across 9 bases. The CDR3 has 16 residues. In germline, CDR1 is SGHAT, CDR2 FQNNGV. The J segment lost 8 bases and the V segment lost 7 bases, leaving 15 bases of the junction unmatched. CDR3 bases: TGTGCCAGCACCCAAGGCGGGGGGGCAGGGTGGTATGAGCAGTTCTTC. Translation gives CASTQGGGAGWYEQFF.

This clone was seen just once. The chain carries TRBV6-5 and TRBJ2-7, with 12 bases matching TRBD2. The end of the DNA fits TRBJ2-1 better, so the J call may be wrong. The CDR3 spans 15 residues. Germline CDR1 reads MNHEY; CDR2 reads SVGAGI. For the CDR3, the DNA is TGTGCCAGCAAGTACCGGACTAGCGGGGTAAATGAGCAGTTCTTC. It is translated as CASKYRTSGVNEQFF.

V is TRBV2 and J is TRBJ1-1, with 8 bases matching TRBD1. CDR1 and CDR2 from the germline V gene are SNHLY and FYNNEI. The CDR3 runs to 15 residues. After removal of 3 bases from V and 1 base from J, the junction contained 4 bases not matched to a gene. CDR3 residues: CASSERTGRNTEAFF. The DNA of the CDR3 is TGTGCCAGCAGTGAGCGGACAGGGCGGAACACTGAAGCTTTCTTT.

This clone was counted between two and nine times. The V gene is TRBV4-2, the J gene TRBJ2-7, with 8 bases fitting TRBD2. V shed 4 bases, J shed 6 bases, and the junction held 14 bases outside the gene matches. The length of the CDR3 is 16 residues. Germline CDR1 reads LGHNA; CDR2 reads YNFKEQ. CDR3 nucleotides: TGTGCCAGCAGCCCCACCGAGCGGGAGACGGGGGGCGAGCAGTACTTC. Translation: CASSPTERETGGEQYF.

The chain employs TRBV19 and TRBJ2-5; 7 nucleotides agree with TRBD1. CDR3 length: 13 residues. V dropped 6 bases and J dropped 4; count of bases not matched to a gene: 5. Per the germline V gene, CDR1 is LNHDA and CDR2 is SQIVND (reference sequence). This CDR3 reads CASSRQGVETQYF. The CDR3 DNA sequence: TGTGCCAGTAGCCGACAGGGAGTAGAGACCCAGTACTTC.

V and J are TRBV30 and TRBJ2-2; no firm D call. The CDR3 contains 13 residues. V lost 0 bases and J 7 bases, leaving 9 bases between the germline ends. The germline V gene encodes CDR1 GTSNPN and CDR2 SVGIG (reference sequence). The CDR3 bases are TGTGCCTGGAGTGTACTTGCGCTCGGGGAGCTGTTTTTT. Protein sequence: CAWSVLALGELFF.

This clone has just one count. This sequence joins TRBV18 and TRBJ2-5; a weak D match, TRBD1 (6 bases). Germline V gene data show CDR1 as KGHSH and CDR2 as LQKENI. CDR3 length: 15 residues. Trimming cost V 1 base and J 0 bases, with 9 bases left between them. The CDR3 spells CASSPRQGYQETQYF. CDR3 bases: TGTGCCAGCTCACCACGGCAGGGGTACCAAGAGACCCAGTACTTC. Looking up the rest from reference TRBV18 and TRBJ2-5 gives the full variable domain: NAGVMQNPRHLVRRRGQEARLRCSPMKGHSHVYWYRQLPEEGLKFMVYLQKENIIDESGMPKERFSAEFPKEGPSILRIQQVVRGDSAAYFCASSPRQGYQETQYFGPGTRLLVL.

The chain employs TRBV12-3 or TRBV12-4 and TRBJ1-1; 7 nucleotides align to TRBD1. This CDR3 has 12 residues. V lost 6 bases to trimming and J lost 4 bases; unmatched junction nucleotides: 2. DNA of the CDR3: TGTGCCAGCAGGGCAGGGGGCACTGAAGCTTTCTTT. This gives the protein CASRAGGTEAFF.

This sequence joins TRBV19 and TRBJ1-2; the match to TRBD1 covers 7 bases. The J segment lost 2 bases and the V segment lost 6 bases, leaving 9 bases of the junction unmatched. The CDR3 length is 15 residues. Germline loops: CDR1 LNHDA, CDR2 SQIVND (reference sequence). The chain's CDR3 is CASRFGTAGNYGYTF. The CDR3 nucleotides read TGTGCCAGTAGATTCGGGACAGCCGGAAACTATGGCTACACCTTC. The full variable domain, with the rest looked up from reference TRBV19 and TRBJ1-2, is DGGITQSPKYLFRKEGQNVTLSCEQNLNHDAMYWYRQDPGQGLRLIYYSQIVNDFQKGDIAEGYSVSREKKESFPLTVTSAQKNPTAFYLCASRFGTAGNYGYTFGSGTRLTVV.

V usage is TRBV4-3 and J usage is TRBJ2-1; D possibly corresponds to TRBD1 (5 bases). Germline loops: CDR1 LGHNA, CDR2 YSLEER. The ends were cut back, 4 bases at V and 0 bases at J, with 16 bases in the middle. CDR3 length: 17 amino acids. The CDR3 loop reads CASSRGRQLSSYNEQFF. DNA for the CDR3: TGCGCCAGCAGCCGAGGAAGACAGTTAAGCTCCTACAATGAGCAGTTCTTC.

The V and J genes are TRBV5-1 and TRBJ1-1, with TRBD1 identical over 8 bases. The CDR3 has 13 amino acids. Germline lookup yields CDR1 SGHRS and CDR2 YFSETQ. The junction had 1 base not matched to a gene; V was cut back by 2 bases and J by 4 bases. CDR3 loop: CASSLTGGTEAFF. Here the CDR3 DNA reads TGCGCCAGCAGCTTAACAGGGGGCACTGAAGCTTTCTTT. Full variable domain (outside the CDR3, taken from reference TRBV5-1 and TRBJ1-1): KAGVTQTPRYLIKTRGQQVTLSCSPISGHRSVSWYQQTPGQGLQFLFEYFSETQRNKGNFPGRFSGRQFSNSRSEMNVSTLELGDSALYLCASSLTGGTEAFFGQGTRLTVV.